Listed here are 32 T cell receptor beta chains from one sample, sequenced in a study of T cells in Graves' hyperthyroidism and ophthalmopathy. The TCR beta CDR3 regions underwent amplification using RNA transcripts as the source. Carried out on the TCR CDR3, a first-round RT-PCR used the HTBI primer set. TCRdb itself ran the multiplex PCR reads through MiXCR, one entry per CDR3 protein. The data contain hundreds of thousands of distinct CDR3 sequences, around a sixth of them singletons. Input material: blood. The receptors derive from a woman aged 18-29 years with Graves' hyperthyroidism.

This clonotype has at least ten counts. The rearrangement joins TRBV5-1 to TRBJ2-3, with 12 bases that match TRBD2. CDR3 length: 19 amino acids. The trim removed 0 bases at V and 2 bases at J, leaving 10 bases unmatched. Per germline, CDR1 SGHRS and CDR2 YFSETQ. The CDR3 DNA follows: TGCGCCAGCAGCTTGGTAGGGACTAGCGGGTTAGCGTTCACAGATACGCAGTATTTT. This codes for CASSLVGTSGLAFTDTQYF.

This clonotype was found many times. The V gene is TRBV7-8, the J gene TRBJ1-1, with 12 bases fitting TRBD1. V lost 4 bases, J lost 2 bases, and 5 bases stayed unmatched. CDR1 and CDR2 (germline): SGHVS, FQNEAQ. The CDR3 spans 16 residues. Here the CDR3 DNA reads TGTGCCAGCAGCTACGGGACAGGGGGCCTTAACACTGAAGCTTTCTTT. This codes for CASSYGTGGLNTEAFF.

In this sample, this clonotype turned up many times. CDR3 nucleotide sequence: TGTGCCAGCAGTGTTTCCAGTTATCTCTACGAGCAGTACTTC. It is translated as CASSVSSYLYEQYF. The gene calls are TRBV2 and TRBJ2-7; D gene uncertain. Germline values: CDR1 SNHLY, CDR2 FYNNEI. The V and J ends lost 4 bases and 3 bases respectively, with 13 bases between them. This CDR3 has 14 amino acids.

This clonotype has at least ten counts. The V gene is TRBV27, the J gene TRBJ1-5; the match to TRBD1 covers 8 bases. The CDR3 runs 15 residues. The junction had 7 bases not matched to a gene; V was cut back by 3 bases and J by 6 bases. The germline V gene has CDR1 MNHEY and CDR2 SMNVEV (reference sequence). The CDR3 DNA reads TGTGCCAGCAGTTTCCAAGGACAGGGAGGTCAGCCCCAGCATTTT. This sequence encodes CASSFQGQGGQPQHF.

At least ten counts were recorded for this clonotype. The chain links TRBV12-3 or TRBV12-4 to TRBJ1-6; perhaps TRBD1 as D (6 bases). The CDR3 consists of 16 residues. The V end was cut by 4 bases, the J end by 10 bases, with 20 bases between. The CDR3 region has the DNA TGTGCCAGCAGTTGGGAAACAGTCCCAGGGGAGTCACCCCTCCACTTT. Translating gives CASSWETVPGESPLHF.

This clonotype was seen more than once but under ten times. The J gene is TRBJ2-1, the V gene TRBV7-6; D gene ambiguous. The CDR3 is 17 amino acids. The germline V and J ends were trimmed by 1 base and 1 base, with 14 bases remaining between them. Per germline, CDR1 SGHVS and CDR2 FNYEAQ. This chain's CDR3 is CASSLGVGLNSYNEQFF. The CDR3, as DNA: TGTGCCAGCAGCTTAGGTGTTGGGCTTAATTCCTACAATGAGCAGTTCTTC.

V is TRBV7-6 and J is TRBJ2-5; D is undetermined. V lost 6 bases to trimming and J lost 5 bases, with 7 bases between them. Germline-derived CDR1 and CDR2 are SGHVS and FNYEAQ. CDR3 length: 11 residues. Written as DNA, the CDR3 is TGTGCCAGCAGATCTGGGGAGACCCAGTACTTC. Translated: CASRSGETQYF.

Many counts were recorded for this clonotype. The chain is built from TRBV12-3 or TRBV12-4 and TRBJ2-1; 9 nucleotides align to TRBD2. The CDR3 runs 15 residues. J gave up 1 base and V 2 bases, and 0 bases lay outside the gene matches. Here the CDR3 DNA reads TGTGCCAGCAGTTTACTAGCGGGGTCCTACAATGAGCAGTTCTTC. It is translated as CASSLLAGSYNEQFF.

This clonotype was counted a few times. The rearrangement uses TRBV7-9 and TRBJ2-7; D uncertain. Germline-derived CDR1 and CDR2 are SEHNR and FQNEAQ (reference sequence). The CDR3 length is 15 residues. The V gene lost 0 bases and the J gene lost 2 bases, with 11 bases spanning the gap. The CDR3 nucleotides read TGTGCCAGCAGCTTAGCAAACAGCCTCCCCTACGAGCAGTACTTC. It yields the protein CASSLANSLPYEQYF.

The table lists this clonotype with many counts. The CDR3 DNA reads TGTGCCAGCGGGACAGGGTTTTACTATGGCTACACCTTC. Translation: CASGTGFYYGYTF. This chain links TRBV27 with TRBJ1-2; the match to TRBD1 covers 9 bases. J was trimmed by 3 bases and V by 8 bases; bases with no gene match: 4. The length of the CDR3 is 13 residues. Germline values: CDR1 MNHEY, CDR2 SMNVEV (reference sequence).

This clonotype was seen ten or more times. The J gene is TRBJ2-7, the V gene TRBV11-2; TRBD2 is a possible D gene (7 bases). The germline V gene has CDR1 SGHAT and CDR2 FQNNGV. Trimming took off 5 bases at V and 4 bases at J, with 21 bases between the two ends. The CDR3 loop spans 16 amino acids. CDR3 nucleotides: TGTGCCAGCAGCCTACGCGGGGGCGGGTGGTCTTACGAGCAGTACTTC. Translated, it gives CASSLRGGGWSYEQYF.

This clonotype was found many times. The gene calls are TRBV3-1 and TRBJ1-4; TRBD1 matches at 7 bases. V was pared by 6 bases and J by 7 bases, with 8 bases of the junction left unmatched. The CDR3 is made up of 14 amino acids. Germline V CDR1 and CDR2: LGHDT, YNNKEL (reference sequence). The CDR3 DNA sequence: TGTGCCAGCAGTGCTACCGGGACAGCTGAAAAACTGTTTTTT. This codes for CASSATGTAEKLFF. The full variable domain, completed using reference TRBV3-1 and TRBJ1-4, is DTAVSQTPKYLVTQMGNDKSIKCEQNLGHDTMYWYKQDSKKFLKIMFSYNNKELIINETVPNRFSPKSPDKAHLNLHINSLELGDSAVYFCASSATGTAEKLFFGSGTQLSVL.

V gene TRBV20-1 combines with J gene TRBJ1-1; D is unclear. V dropped 1 base and J dropped 1 base, with 10 bases sitting between them. Germline V gene sequence: CDR1 DFQATT, CDR2 SNEGSKA (reference sequence). The CDR3 spans 14 residues. CDR3 bases: TGCAGTGCTAGAGTTCGACGGAAGAACACTGAAGCTTTCTTT. Its protein is CSARVRRKNTEAFF.

This clonotype was recorded many times. The chain joins TRBV6-1 to TRBJ1-5, with TRBD1 identical over 7 bases. With V trimmed by 5 bases and J by 1 base, 5 bases remained unmatched. The CDR3 extends over 15 amino acids. CDR1 and CDR2 (germline): MNHNS, SASEGT. Here the CDR3 reads CASSHGTASNQPQHF. The DNA of the CDR3 is TGTGCCAGCAGTCATGGGACAGCAAGCAATCAGCCCCAGCATTTT.

This clonotype came up a few times. The V call is TRBV29-1, the J call TRBJ1-2, with 9 bases that match TRBD1. Germline trimming cut 3 bases from V and 4 bases from J; bases unmatched to any gene: 3. The CDR3 contains 13 residues. Germline V gene data show CDR1 as SQVTM and CDR2 as ANQGSEA. CDR3 bases: TGCAGCGTTGAGGGACAGGGCTTCTATGGCTACACCTTC. Translation: CSVEGQGFYGYTF.

This clonotype was counted ten times or more. The J gene is TRBJ2-1, the V gene TRBV10-3; no firm D call. V was pared by 3 bases and J by 7 bases, with 7 bases between. The germline V gene has CDR1 ENHRY and CDR2 SYGVKD. The CDR3 sequence is 12 residues long. The CDR3 reads CAISDNINEQFF. The DNA of the CDR3 is TGTGCCATCAGTGACAACATAAATGAGCAGTTCTTC.

In this sample, this clonotype turned up once. It may be a read error: a sequence one base away is much more abundant. The V gene is TRBV11-2, the J gene TRBJ2-3, with 8 bases matching TRBD2. The CDR3 totals 15 residues. Germline lookup yields CDR1 SGHAT and CDR2 FQNNGV. CDR3 sequence: CASSSGGGITVTQYF. In nucleotides, the CDR3 is TGTGCCAGCAGCTCCGGGGGGGGGATAACAGTTACGCAGTATTTT.

The chain joins TRBV15 to TRBJ2-5, with a weak D call TRBD2 (6 bases). V was trimmed by 0 bases and J by 4 bases, leaving 12 bases between them. The CDR3 covers 15 residues. Germline loops: CDR1 LNHNV, CDR2 YYDKDF (reference sequence). CDR3 region: CATSRDTREVETQYF. DNA for the CDR3: TGTGCCACCAGCAGAGATACCAGGGAGGTAGAGACCCAGTACTTC.

This clonotype was recorded at least ten times. This chain uses TRBV11-2 with TRBJ2-3; D is ambiguous. Germline V lookup: CDR1 SGHAT, CDR2 FQNNGV. The V and J ends lost 0 bases and 6 bases respectively, with 7 bases between them. The CDR3 totals 13 residues. As DNA, the CDR3 is TGTGCCAGCAGCTTAGAAGGGCCGGATACGCAGTATTTT. Translating gives CASSLEGPDTQYF.

The chain recombines TRBV2 with TRBJ2-4; 8 nucleotides match TRBD1. The CDR3 totals 16 residues. V lost 4 bases to trimming and J lost 3 bases; unmatched junction nucleotides: 8. Germline V gene lookup returns CDR1 SNHLY and CDR2 FYNNEI. The DNA of the CDR3 is TGTGCCAGCAGTGTCGGACAGGGAAAAGTCAAAAACATTCAGTACTTC. This sequence encodes CASSVGQGKVKNIQYF.

This clonotype was seen ten or more times. The chain is built from TRBV7-9 and TRBJ2-7; 8 bases map to TRBD2. Trimming removed 4 bases from V and 4 bases from J; junction bases left unmatched: 9. The CDR3 has 15 residues. Germline V gene lookup returns CDR1 SEHNR and CDR2 FQNEAQ (reference sequence). The DNA for the CDR3 is TGTGCCAGCAGCTCCGAAGCGGGAGCGGGGTACGAGCAGTACTTC. It is translated as CASSSEAGAGYEQYF.

This clonotype was detected only once. This chain connects TRBV19 to TRBJ1-2; 7 bases line up with TRBD1. CDR1 and CDR2 from the germline V gene are LNHDA and SQIVND (reference sequence). The ends lost 3 bases at V and 3 bases at J; junction bases unmatched: 10. There are 16 residues in the CDR3. CDR3 region: CASSMIGTGDYYGYTF. CDR3 sequence (DNA): TGTGCCAGTAGTATGATTGGAACAGGGGACTACTATGGCTACACCTTC.

In its sample, this clonotype was seen many times. The chain couples TRBV7-2 to TRBJ2-3; 7 bases match TRBD2. With V trimmed by 1 base and J by 0 bases, 4 bases remained unmatched. The CDR3 sequence is 16 residues long. The germline V gene has CDR1 SGHTA and CDR2 FQGNSA. CDR3 sequence: CASSLDLAASTDTQYF. The CDR3 bases are TGTGCCAGCAGCTTAGACCTAGCGGCTAGCACAGATACGCAGTATTTT.

This clonotype was seen only a few times. The chain recombines TRBV7-8 with TRBJ2-5, with a tentative D call TRBD2 (7 bases). The germline V gene encodes CDR1 SGHVS and CDR2 FQNEAQ. The CDR3 is 15 residues long. The V end was cut by 4 bases, the J end by 4 bases, with 16 bases between. CDR3 region: CASSSRGDNGETQYF. The CDR3 DNA sequence: TGTGCCAGCAGCTCCCGGGGGGACAACGGAGAGACCCAGTACTTC.

This clonotype was counted a few times. The chain employs TRBV4-2 and TRBJ1-2; 7 bases are a match to TRBD1. Germline CDR1 LGHNA, CDR2 YNFKEQ. J was trimmed by 3 bases and V by 0 bases; bases with no gene match: 16. The length of the CDR3 is 19 residues. CDR3 sequence reads: CASSQEIYPRRDSHYGYTF. CDR3 sequence (DNA): TGTGCCAGCAGCCAAGAAATCTATCCGAGGAGGGACAGCCACTATGGCTACACCTTC.

This clonotype was picked up many times. The chain combines TRBV3-2 with TRBJ2-7; the D call of TRBD1 is as the table states it, not checked on the DNA. TRBV3-2 is reported as a pseudogene. The CDR3 sequence is 17 residues long. The CDR3 loop reads CASNLAGSGTVNYEQYF. The CDR3 DNA reads as TGTGCCAGCAACCTTGCCGGATCCGGGACAGTAAACTACGAGCAGTACTTC.

This clonotype was recorded many times. This rearrangement joins TRBV2 to TRBJ1-1, with no clear D. Germline V gene lookup returns CDR1 SNHLY and CDR2 FYNNEI. V lost 5 bases and J 3 bases, leaving 10 bases between the germline ends. This CDR3 contains 13 residues. DNA for the CDR3: TGTGCCAGCAGTCAGCCGAGGGACACTGAAGCTTTCTTT. Translating it yields CASSQPRDTEAFF.

This clonotype showed up many times. The V and J genes are TRBV11-2 and TRBJ2-1; 10 bases map to TRBD1. Trimming at V came to 5 bases and at J to 10 bases, leaving 8 bases not matched to a gene. In germline, CDR1 is SGHAT, CDR2 FQNNGV. This CDR3 has 14 amino acids. CDR3: CASSSRDRGFEQFF. CDR3 sequence (DNA): TGTGCCAGCAGCAGCCGGGACAGGGGATTCGAGCAGTTCTTC.

This clonotype was detected only a few times. The chain has TRBV20-1 and TRBJ2-3; 14 nucleotides match TRBD2. The germline V gene encodes CDR1 DFQATT and CDR2 SNEGSKA (reference sequence). This CDR3 spans 17 amino acids. V shed 3 bases and J 4 bases; nucleotides not matched to a gene: 9. The CDR3 is CSASFGLAGGTADTQYF. Written as DNA, the CDR3 is TGCAGTGCTAGCTTCGGACTAGCGGGGGGCACGGCAGATACGCAGTATTTT.

This clonotype came up many times. The CDR3 is CASSDQGSSYNSPLHF. DNA for the CDR3: TGTGCCAGCAGTGACCAGGGGAGCTCCTATAATTCACCCCTCCACTTT. This chain uses TRBV2 with TRBJ1-6; D might be TRBD1 (6 bases). V was pared by 3 bases and J by 0 bases, with 9 bases between. The germline gives CDR1 SNHLY, CDR2 FYNNEI. The CDR3 length is 16 residues.

The J gene is TRBJ1-2, the V gene TRBV24-1; D remains ambiguous. V was pared by 3 bases and J by 3 bases, with 4 bases between. The CDR3 sequence is 12 residues long. The germline CDR1 and CDR2 sequences are KGHDR and SFDVKD. The CDR3 sequence: CATSDRYYGYTF. The CDR3 coding sequence is TGTGCCACCAGTGATCGATACTATGGCTACACCTTC.

V usage is TRBV6-1 and J usage is TRBJ2-5; D ambiguous. Trimming took off 1 base at V and 4 bases at J, with 13 bases between the two ends. The CDR3 runs 15 residues. In germline, CDR1 is MNHNS, CDR2 SASEGT. This CDR3 reads CASSEGVSSGETQYF. For the CDR3, the DNA is TGTGCCAGCAGTGAAGGGGTTAGCTCGGGAGAGACCCAGTACTTC.